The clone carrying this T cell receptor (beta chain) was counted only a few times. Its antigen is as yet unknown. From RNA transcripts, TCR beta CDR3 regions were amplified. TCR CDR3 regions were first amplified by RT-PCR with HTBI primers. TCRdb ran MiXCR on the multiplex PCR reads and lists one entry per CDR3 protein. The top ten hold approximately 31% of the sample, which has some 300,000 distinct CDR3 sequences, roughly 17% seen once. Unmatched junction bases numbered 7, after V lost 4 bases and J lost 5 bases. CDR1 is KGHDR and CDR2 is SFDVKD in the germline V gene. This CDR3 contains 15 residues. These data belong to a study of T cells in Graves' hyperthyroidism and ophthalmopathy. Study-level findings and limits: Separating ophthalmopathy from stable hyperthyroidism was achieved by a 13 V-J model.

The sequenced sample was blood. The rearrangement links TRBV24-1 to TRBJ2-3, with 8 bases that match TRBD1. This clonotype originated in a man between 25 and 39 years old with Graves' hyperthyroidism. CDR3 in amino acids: CATSDGTGFRDTQYF. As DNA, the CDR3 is TGTGCCACCAGTGACGGGACAGGTTTTAGAGATACGCAGTATTTT.